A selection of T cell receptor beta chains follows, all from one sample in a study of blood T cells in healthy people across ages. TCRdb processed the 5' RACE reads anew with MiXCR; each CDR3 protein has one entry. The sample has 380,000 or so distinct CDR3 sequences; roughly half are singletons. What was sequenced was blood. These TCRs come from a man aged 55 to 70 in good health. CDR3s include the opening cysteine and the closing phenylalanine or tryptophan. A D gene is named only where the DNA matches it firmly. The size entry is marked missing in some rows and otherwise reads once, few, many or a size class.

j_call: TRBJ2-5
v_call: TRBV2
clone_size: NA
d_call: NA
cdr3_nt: TGTGCCGGAGGGATTACAGGAGAGCAGTACTTC
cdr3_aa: CAGGITGEQYF

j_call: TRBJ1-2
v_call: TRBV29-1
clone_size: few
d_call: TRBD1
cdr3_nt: TGCAGCGTTGACGACAGGGGGGCCTATGGCTACACCTTC
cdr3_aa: CSVDDRGAYGYTF

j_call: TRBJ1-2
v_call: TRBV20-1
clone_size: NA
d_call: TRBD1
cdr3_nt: TGCAGTGCTAGAGTCCCCGGGACAGGCTATGGCTACACCTTC
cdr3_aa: CSARVPGTGYGYTF

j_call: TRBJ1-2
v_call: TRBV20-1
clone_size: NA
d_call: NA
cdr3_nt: TGCAGTGCCCTTAACAGGGACGGCTACACCTTC
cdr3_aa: CSALNRDGYTF

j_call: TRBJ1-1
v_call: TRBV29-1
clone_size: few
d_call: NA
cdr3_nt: TGCAGCGTGGGACAAAAGGACACTGAAGCTTTCTTT
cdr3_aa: CSVGQKDTEAFF

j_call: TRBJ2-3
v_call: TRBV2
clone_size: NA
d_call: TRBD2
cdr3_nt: TGTGCCAGCAGTGTGAGCGGGGGTTCAGATACGCAGTATTTT
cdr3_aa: CASSVSGGSDTQYF

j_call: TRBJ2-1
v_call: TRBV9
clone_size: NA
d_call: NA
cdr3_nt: TGTGCCAGCAGCATAGCCTTCACCTACAATGAGCAGTTCTTC
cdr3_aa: CASSIAFTYNEQFF

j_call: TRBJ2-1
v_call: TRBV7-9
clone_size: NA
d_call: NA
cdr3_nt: TGTGCCAGCAGCTTAGCGCGGCTAAAGCAGTTCTTC
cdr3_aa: CASSLARLKQFF

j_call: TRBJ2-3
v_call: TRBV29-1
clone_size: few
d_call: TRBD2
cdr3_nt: TGCAGCGTTTTCGGGGGGTTACACACAGATACGCAGTATTTT
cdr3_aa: CSVFGGLHTDTQYF

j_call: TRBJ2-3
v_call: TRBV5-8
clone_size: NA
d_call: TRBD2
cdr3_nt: TGTGCCAGCAGCCCCGGGACTAGCGAGAGCACAGATACGCAGTATTTT
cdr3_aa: CASSPGTSESTDTQYF

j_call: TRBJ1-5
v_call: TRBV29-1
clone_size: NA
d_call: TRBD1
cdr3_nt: TGCAGCGCCGGGACAGACGATCAGCCCCAGCATTTT
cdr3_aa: CSAGTDDQPQHF

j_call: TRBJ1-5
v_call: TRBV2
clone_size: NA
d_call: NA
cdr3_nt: TGTGCCAGCAGTGAGGAAGGGGTTCATCAGCCCCAGCATTTT
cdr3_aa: CASSEEGVHQPQHF

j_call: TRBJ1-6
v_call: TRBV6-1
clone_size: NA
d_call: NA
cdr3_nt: TGTGCCAGCAGGATGACAGTGGGAGATTCACCCCTCCACTTT
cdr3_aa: CASRMTVGDSPLHF

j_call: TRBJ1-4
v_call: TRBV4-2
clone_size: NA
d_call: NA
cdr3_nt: TGTGCCAGCAGCCAAGATGAGGGGGGAAATGAAAAACTGTTTTTT
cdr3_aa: CASSQDEGGNEKLFF

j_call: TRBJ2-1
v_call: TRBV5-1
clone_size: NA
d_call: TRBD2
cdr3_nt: TGCGCCAGCAGCGGGGGACTAGGGCAAGAGACCCAGTTCTTC
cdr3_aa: CASSGGLGQETQFF

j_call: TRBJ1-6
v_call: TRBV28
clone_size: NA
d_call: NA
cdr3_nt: TGTGCCAGCAGTTTAAACAGGGCCAATTCACCCCTCCACTTT
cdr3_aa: CASSLNRANSPLHF

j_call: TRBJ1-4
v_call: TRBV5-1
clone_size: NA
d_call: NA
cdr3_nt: TGCGCCAGCAGCCAACAGGGATCTAATGAAAAACTGTTTTTT
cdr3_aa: CASSQQGSNEKLFF

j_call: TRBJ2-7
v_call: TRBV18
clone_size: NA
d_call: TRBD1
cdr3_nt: TGTGCCAGCTCACAAAGACAGGGTGTGGACTACGAGCAGTACTTC
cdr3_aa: CASSQRQGVDYEQYF

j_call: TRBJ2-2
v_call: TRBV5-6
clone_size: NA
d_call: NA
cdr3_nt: TGTGCCAGCAGCTTGGTTACGAGGGTCACCGGGGAGCTGTTTTTT
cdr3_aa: CASSLVTRVTGELFF

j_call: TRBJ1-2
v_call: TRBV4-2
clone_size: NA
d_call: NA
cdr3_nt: TGTGCCAGCAGCCACCATAGCCTCGAACAGGCCTATGGCTACACCTTC
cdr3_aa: CASSHHSLEQAYGYTF

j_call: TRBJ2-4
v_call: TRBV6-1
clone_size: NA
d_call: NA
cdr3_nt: TGTGCCAGCAGTGAAGATTCTATGAATGAGGCCAAAAACATTCAGTACTTC
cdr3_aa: CASSEDSMNEAKNIQYF